This T cell receptor (beta chain) originates from a study of blood T cells in healthy people across ages. This clonotype was counted ten times or more. Its antigen is unidentified. An end of the junction differs from the germline gene, which may be a read error. PBMCs were isolated at a quantity of at least 7 million per sample. Together with a sample-barcoded 5' primer, a J-beta primer mix was included in a second PCR lasting about 7 to 12 cycles. TCRdb analysed the 5' RACE reads with MiXCR anew, one entry per CDR3 protein. In the table there are about 1.6 million distinct CDR3 sequences, about 35% of which are singletons. Study-level findings and limits: Underestimates were what the diversity estimates from one million T cells were considered to be.

This CDR3 has 14 residues. Per the germline V gene, CDR1 is SGHRS and CDR2 is YFSETQ. The sequencing input was blood. The chain links TRBV5-1 to TRBJ2-7; 8 bases are shared with TRBD1. The TCR comes from a woman between 25 and 40 years old in good health. The DNA for the CDR3 is TGTGCCAGCAGAACCGGGACAGGACCCTACGAGCAGTACTTC. Translating it yields CASRTGTGPYEQYF.